This TCR beta chain was recorded in a study of beta chain features in type 1 diabetes. Study-level findings and limits: Patients showed naive, central memory and Treg TCRB repertoires that appeared more similar than those of healthy donors. Moderate yet significant TCRB CDR3 shortening was seen in Type 1 diabetes patients in all four CD4+ subsets. A potential PCR bias toward shorter templates would be equal in patient and control samples.

Central memory, naive, regulatory and stem cell-like memory CD4+ cells were sorted by CD45RO/CCR7/CD25/CD127/CD95/CD27. A word on this clone: Its antigen is still unknown.

Reverse transcription of all isolated RNA meant that expressed TCRB transcripts were sequenced. Deep immunoSEQ sequencing covered naive, central memory and regulatory T cell samples. The table came from immunoSEQ multiplex PCR; TCRdb's copy has only in-frame clones and leaves some out. The table includes over 150,000 clones, 7.5% to 8.5% detected once. Germline values: CDR1 MDHEN, CDR2 SYDVKM. Trimming removed 3 bases from V and 1 base from J; junction bases left unmatched: 10. This CDR3 is 17 amino acids long. The sample comprised central memory CD4+ T cells from blood. The source is a man younger than 30 with type 1 diabetes. This chain links TRBV28 with TRBJ2-5; 8 nucleotides align to TRBD2. The CDR3 coding sequence is TGTGCCAGCAGTTTGGACATGGGTAGCGGGGTCCAAGAGACCCAGTACTTC. This codes for CASSLDMGSGVQETQYF.